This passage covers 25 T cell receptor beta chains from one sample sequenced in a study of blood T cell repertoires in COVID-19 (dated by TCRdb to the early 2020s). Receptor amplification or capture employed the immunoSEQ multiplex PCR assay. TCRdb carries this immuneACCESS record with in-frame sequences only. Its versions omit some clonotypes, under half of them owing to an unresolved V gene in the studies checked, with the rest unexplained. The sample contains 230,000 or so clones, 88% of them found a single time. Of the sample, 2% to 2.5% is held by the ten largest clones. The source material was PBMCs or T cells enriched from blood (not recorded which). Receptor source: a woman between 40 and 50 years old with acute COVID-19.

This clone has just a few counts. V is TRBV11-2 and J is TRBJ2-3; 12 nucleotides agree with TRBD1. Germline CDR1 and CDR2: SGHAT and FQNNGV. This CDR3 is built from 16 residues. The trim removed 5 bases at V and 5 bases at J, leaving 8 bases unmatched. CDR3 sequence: CASSRRDRGPGDTQYF. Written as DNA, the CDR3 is TGTGCCAGCAGCCGCCGGGACAGGGGGCCGGGAGATACGCAGTATTTT. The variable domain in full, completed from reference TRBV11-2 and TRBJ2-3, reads EAGVAQSPRYKIIEKRQSVAFWCNPISGHATLYWYQQILGQGPKLLIQFQNNGVVDDSQLPKDRFSAERLKGVDSTLKIQPAKLEDSAVYLCASSRRDRGPGDTQYFGPGTRLTVL.

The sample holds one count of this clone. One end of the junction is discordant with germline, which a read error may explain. The CDR3 loop reads CASTLGTSGSYEQYF. For the CDR3, the DNA is TGCGCCAGCACCTTGGGTACTAGCGGGTCCTACGAGCAGTACTTC. The genes are TRBV5-1 and TRBJ2-7, with 9 bases lining up with TRBD2. The germline gives CDR1 SGHRS, CDR2 YFSETQ. CDR3 length: 15 residues.

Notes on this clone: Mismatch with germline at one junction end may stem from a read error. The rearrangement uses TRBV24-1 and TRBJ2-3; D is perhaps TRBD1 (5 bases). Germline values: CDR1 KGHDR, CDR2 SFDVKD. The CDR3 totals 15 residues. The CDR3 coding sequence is TGTGCCGCCAGTGATCCAGGGTTTACACCCGATACGCAGTATTTT. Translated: CAASDPGFTPDTQYF.

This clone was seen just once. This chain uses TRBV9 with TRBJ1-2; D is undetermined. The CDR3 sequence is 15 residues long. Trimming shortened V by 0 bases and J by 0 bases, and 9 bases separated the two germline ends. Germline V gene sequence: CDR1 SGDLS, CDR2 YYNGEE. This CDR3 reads CASSVVPGSNYGYTF. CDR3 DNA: TGTGCCAGCAGCGTAGTTCCCGGTTCTAACTATGGCTACACCTTC.

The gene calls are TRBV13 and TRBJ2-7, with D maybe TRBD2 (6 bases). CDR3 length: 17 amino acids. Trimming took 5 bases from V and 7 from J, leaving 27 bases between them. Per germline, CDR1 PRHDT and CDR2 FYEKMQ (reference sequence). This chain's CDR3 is CASSNLIPGTPNGEQYF. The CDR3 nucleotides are TGTGCCAGCAGCAATTTGATCCCCGGGACTCCCAATGGGGAGCAGTACTTC.

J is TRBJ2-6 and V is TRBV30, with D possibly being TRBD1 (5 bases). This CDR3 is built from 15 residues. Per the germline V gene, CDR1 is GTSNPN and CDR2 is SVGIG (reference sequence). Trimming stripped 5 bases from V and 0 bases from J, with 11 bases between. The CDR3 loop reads CAWQTGSSGANVLTF. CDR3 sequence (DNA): TGTGCCTGGCAAACAGGATCCTCTGGGGCCAACGTCCTGACTTTC.

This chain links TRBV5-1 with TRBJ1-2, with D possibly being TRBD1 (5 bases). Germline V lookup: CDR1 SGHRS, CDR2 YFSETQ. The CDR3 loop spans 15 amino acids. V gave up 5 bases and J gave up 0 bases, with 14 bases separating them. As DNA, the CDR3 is TGCGCCAGCAGTTGGGCCCCAGGGTCTAACTATGGCTACACCTTC. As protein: CASSWAPGSNYGYTF.

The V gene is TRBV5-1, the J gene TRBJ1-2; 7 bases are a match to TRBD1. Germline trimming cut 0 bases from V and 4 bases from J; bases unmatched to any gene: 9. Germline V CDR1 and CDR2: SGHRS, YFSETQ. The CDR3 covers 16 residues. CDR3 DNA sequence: TGCGCCAGCAGCTTGGCCGCCGACAGGGCAGTCTATGGCTACACCTTC. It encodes CASSLAADRAVYGYTF.

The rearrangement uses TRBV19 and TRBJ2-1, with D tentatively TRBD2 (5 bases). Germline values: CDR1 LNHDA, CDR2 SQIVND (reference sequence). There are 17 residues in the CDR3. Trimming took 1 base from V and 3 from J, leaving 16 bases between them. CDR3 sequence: CASSIAGAPGVYNEQFF. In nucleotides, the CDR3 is TGTGCCAGTAGTATAGCCGGAGCCCCCGGGGTCTACAATGAGCAGTTCTTC.

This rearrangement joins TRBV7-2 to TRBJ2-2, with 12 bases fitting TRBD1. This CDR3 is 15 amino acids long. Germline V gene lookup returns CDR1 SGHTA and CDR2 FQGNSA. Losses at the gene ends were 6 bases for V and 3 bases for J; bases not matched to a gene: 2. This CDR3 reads CASSRDRGHTGELFF. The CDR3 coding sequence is TGTGCCAGCAGTCGGGACAGGGGGCACACCGGGGAGCTGTTTTTT.

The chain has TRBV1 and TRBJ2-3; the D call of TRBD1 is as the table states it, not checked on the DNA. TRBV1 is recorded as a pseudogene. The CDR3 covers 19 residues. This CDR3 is CTSSQDGARGRSCADTQYF. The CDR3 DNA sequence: TGCACCAGCAGCCAAGATGGGGCCAGGGGGCGAAGTTGCGCAGATACGCAGTATTTT.

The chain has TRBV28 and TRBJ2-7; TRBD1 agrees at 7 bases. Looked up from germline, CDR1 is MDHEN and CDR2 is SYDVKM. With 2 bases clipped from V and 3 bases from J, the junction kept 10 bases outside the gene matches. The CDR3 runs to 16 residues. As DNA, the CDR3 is TGTGCCAGCAGTTTAATAGACAGGGAAAAATTCTACGAGCAGTACTTC. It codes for CASSLIDREKFYEQYF.

CDR3 in DNA: TGCGCCAGCCGCCGGGAGGGACCCTATAATTCACCCCTCCACTTT. Translation: CASRREGPYNSPLHF. The gene calls are TRBV5-1 and TRBJ1-6; TRBD1 is a possible D gene (5 bases). CDR1 is SGHRS, CDR2 YFSETQ, per germline. V was pared by 7 bases and J by 2 bases, with 13 bases between. This CDR3 contains 15 residues.

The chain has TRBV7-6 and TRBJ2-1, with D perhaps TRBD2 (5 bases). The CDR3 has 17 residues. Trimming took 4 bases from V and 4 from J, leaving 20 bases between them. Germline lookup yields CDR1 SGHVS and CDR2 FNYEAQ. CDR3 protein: CASSSENRGRFYNEQFF. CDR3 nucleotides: TGTGCCAGCAGCTCCGAAAACCGAGGGCGATTTTACAATGAGCAGTTCTTC. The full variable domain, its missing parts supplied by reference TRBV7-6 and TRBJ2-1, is GAGVSQSPRYKVTKRGQDVALRCDPISGHVSLYWYRQALGQGPEFLTYFNYEAQQDKSGLPNDRFSAERPEGSISTLTIQRTEQRDSAMYRCASSSENRGRFYNEQFFGPGTRLTVL.

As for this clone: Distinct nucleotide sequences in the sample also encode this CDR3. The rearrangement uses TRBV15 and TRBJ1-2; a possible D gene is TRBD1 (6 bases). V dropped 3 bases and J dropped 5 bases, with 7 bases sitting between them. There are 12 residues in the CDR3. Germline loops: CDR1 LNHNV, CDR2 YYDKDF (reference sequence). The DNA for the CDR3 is TGTGCCACCAGCAGGGACAGTTATGGCTACACCTTC. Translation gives CATSRDSYGYTF.

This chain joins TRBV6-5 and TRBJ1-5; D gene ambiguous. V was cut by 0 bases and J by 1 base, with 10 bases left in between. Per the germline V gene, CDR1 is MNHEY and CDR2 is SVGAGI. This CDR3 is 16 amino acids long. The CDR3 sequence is CASSYSRVGSNQPQHF. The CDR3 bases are TGTGCCAGCAGTTACTCGAGGGTTGGGAGCAATCAGCCCCAGCATTTT.

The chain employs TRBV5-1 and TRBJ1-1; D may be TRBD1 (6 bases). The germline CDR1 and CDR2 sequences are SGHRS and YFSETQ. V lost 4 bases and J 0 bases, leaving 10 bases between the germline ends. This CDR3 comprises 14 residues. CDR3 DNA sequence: TGCGCCAGCAGCAGTACAGGGATGAACACTGAAGCTTTCTTT. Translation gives CASSSTGMNTEAFF. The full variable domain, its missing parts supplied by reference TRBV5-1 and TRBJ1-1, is KAGVTQTPRYLIKTRGQQVTLSCSPISGHRSVSWYQQTPGQGLQFLFEYFSETQRNKGNFPGRFSGRQFSNSRSEMNVSTLELGDSALYLCASSSTGMNTEAFFGQGTRLTVV.

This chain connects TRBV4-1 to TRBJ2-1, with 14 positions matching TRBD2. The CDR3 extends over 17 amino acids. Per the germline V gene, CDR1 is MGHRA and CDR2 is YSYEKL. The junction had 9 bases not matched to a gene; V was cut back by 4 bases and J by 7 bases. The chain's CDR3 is CASSRTSTSGRVNEQFF. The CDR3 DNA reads TGCGCCAGCAGCCGTACGTCGACTAGCGGGAGGGTAAATGAGCAGTTCTTC.

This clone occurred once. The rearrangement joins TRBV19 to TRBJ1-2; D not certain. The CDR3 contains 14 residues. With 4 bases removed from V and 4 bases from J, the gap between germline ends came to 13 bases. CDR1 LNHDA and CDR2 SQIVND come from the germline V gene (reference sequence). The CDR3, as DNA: TGTGCCAGTAGTACCAAGCCCGATTCCTATGGCTACACCTTC. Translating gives CASSTKPDSYGYTF.

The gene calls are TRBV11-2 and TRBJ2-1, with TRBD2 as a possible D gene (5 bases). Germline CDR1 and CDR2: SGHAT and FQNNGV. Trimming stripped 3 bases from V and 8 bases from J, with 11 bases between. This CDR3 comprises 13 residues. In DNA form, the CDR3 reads TGTGCCAGCAGCTTGGGGTTGAGGGATGAGCAGTTCTTC. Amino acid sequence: CASSLGLRDEQFF. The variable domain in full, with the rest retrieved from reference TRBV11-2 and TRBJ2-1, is EAGVAQSPRYKIIEKRQSVAFWCNPISGHATLYWYQQILGQGPKLLIQFQNNGVVDDSQLPKDRFSAERLKGVDSTLKIQPAKLEDSAVYLCASSLGLRDEQFFGPGTRLTVL.

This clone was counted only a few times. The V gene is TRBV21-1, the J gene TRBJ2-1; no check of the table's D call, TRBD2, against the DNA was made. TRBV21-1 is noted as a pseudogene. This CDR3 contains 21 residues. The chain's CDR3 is CASSKAEYWGRGKSSYNEQFF. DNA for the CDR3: TGTGCCAGCAGCAAAGCGGAGTATTGGGGGAGGGGCAAAAGCTCCTACAATGAGCAGTTCTTC.

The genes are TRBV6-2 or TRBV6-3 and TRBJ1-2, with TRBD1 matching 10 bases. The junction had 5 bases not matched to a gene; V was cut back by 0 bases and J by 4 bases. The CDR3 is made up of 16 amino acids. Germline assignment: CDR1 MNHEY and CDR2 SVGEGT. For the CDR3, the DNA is TGTGCCAGCAGTTACTCGACAGGGGGCTTGACCTATGGCTACACCTTC. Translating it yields CASSYSTGGLTYGYTF.

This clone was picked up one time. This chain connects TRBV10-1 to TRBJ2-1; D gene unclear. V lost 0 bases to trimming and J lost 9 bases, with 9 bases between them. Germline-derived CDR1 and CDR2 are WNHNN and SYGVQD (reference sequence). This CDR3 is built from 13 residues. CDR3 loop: CASSESVVSEQFF. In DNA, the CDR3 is TGCGCCAGCAGTGAGTCGGTAGTTAGTGAGCAGTTCTTC.

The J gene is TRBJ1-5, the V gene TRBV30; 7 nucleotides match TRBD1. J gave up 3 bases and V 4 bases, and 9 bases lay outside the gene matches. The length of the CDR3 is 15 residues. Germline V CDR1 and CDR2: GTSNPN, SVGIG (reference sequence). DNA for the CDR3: TGTGCCTGGAATCCTGGACAGGTAAACAATCAGCCCCAGCATTTT. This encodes CAWNPGQVNNQPQHF.

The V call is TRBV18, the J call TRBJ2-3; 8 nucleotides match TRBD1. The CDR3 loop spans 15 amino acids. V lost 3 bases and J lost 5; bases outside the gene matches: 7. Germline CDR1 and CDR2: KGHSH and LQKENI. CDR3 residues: CASSPGQGIGDTQYF. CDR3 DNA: TGTGCCAGCTCACCTGGACAGGGAATCGGAGATACGCAGTATTTT.